Included here is one T cell receptor (beta chain) sequence, with context. The sample comes from a study of technical replicates of blood from a few donors. V gave up 1 base and J gave up 2 bases, with 5 bases separating them. The CDR3 contains 12 residues. Germline lookup yields CDR1 GTSNPN and CDR2 SVGIG (reference sequence). Here immunoSEQ multiplex PCR was the method, and the copy in TCRdb shows in-frame clones only, minus some. The sample contains about 88,000 clones, roughly 94% of which appear only once. The sequence came from a human donor in good health. Sequenced input: T cells isolated from PBMCs. The rearrangement uses TRBV30 and TRBJ2-5; D not resolved. Here the CDR3 reads CAWSAQQETQYF. The CDR3 nucleotides read TGTGCCTGGAGTGCGCAGCAAGAGACCCAGTACTTC.